This paragraph reports one T cell receptor (beta chain). The data derive from a study of blood T cell repertoires in COVID-19. The V gene lost 0 bases and the J gene lost 2 bases, with 13 bases spanning the gap. The CDR3 has 16 residues. Germline V gene lookup returns CDR1 SGHVS and CDR2 FQNEAQ. Produced via immunoSEQ multiplex PCR; TCRdb's table is partial and in-frame only. Of hundreds of thousands of clones listed, around 90% are singletons. This clonotype was sampled from a man in his 60s who had recovered from COVID-19. The rearrangement uses TRBV7-8 and TRBJ1-2; D remains ambiguous. Material: peripheral blood. CDR3 sequence (DNA): TGTGCCAGCAGCTTAGCGTTAGGGAGCAGAAACTATGGCTACACCTTC. It codes for CASSLALGSRNYGYTF.